Following are 10 T cell receptor beta chains from one sample sequenced in a study of vaccination and CD4 T cells after COVID-19 (dated by TCRdb to 2022 to 2024). This sample's treatment or condition label indicates: roughly 10-day PBMC culture with coronavirus spike peptide pools or control peptides (ViraFEST assay). Library method: PCR. The instrument given in TCRdb is Illumina iSeq 100. TCR sequencing of DNA from cultured CD4+ T cells used the Oncomine TCR Beta short-read assay at the Johns Hopkins FTIC core. The public reads were reprocessed in TCRdb via fastp at Q25 and MiXCR, keeping in-frame beta chains. Under each unique CDR3 protein, matching rows form one entry showing the most common genes and DNA. For this sample there are under 30,000 distinct CDR3 sequences; roughly 45% appear just once. In total, the top ten clones hold just over 7% of the sample. Their antigens remain unidentified. The sequencing sample was made of CD4+ T cells from blood, cultured in vitro. Receptor source: a human donor who had recovered from COVID-19.

The chain carries TRBV11-1 and TRBJ1-1, with D possibly matching TRBD1 (6 bases). From germline, CDR1 is SGHAT and CDR2 FQDESV (reference sequence). The CDR3 length is 14 residues. V lost 5 bases and J lost 10, with 20 bases in between. The CDR3 region is CASSQGWTERGAFF. As DNA, the CDR3 is TGTGCCAGCAGCCAGGGGTGGACCGAACGCGGAGCTTTCTTT.

The chain links TRBV6-4 to TRBJ1-6; TRBD1 agrees at 9 bases. The ends lost 5 bases at V and 10 bases at J; junction bases unmatched: 9. Per the germline V gene, CDR1 is MRHNA and CDR2 is SNTAGT. The CDR3 loop spans 15 amino acids. CDR3: CASSITGTGSSPLHF. For the CDR3, the DNA is TGTGCCAGCAGTATAACCGGGACAGGGAGCTCACCCCTCCACTTT.

This chain links TRBV20-1 with TRBJ1-2, with D tentatively TRBD1 (5 bases). Trimming removed 0 bases from V and 4 bases from J, with 15 bases in between. Germline-derived CDR1 and CDR2 are DFQATT and SNEGSKA (reference sequence). The CDR3 has 15 amino acids. In nucleotides, the CDR3 is TGCAGTGCTAGAGAGGACACTTATTCCCTCTATGGCTACACCTTC. Its translation is CSAREDTYSLYGYTF.

The chain recombines TRBV28 with TRBJ1-1; D unresolved. The CDR3 is 10 residues long. V was clipped by 11 bases and J by 8 bases, with 12 bases between them. Germline V gene lookup returns CDR1 MDHEN and CDR2 SYDVKM. The CDR3 region is CASQHREAFF. The CDR3 DNA is TGTGCCTCCCAACATAGGGAAGCTTTCTTT.

The chain is built from TRBV6-5 and TRBJ2-5; D might be TRBD2 (6 bases). Trimming cost V 0 bases and J 7 bases, with 12 bases left between them. The CDR3 loop spans 14 amino acids. The V gene's germline CDR1 is MNHEY and CDR2 SVGAGI. The CDR3 bases are TGTGCCAGCAGTTACTCCGCGCGGGGTGGGACCCAGTACTTC. Its translation: CASSYSARGGTQYF.

The V and J genes are TRBV6-1 and TRBJ2-5; D gene uncertain. V was trimmed by 8 bases and J by 5 bases, leaving 6 bases between them. There are 10 residues in the CDR3. The germline V gene encodes CDR1 MNHNS and CDR2 SASEGT. CDR3 in amino acids: CASGRETQYF. The CDR3 DNA reads as TGTGCCAGCGGGCGGGAGACCCAGTACTTC.

The chain uses TRBV4-1 and TRBJ1-2; no definite D call. Germline CDR1 MGHRA, CDR2 YSYEKL. The CDR3 consists of 14 residues. Trimming removed 2 bases at V and 2 bases at J, with 9 bases between. The CDR3 here is CASSQFRANYGYTF. The CDR3 DNA sequence: TGCGCCAGCAGCCAATTCCGGGCCAACTATGGCTACACCTTC.

This clonotype showed up just a few times. The chain recombines TRBV6-2 or TRBV6-3 with TRBJ1-5, with 7 bases lining up with TRBD1. Germline CDR1 reads MNHEY; CDR2 reads SVGEGT. This CDR3 region has 16 residues. The V segment lost 5 bases and the J segment 0 bases; nucleotides outside the gene matches: 7. The CDR3 spells CASSDTQGFSNQPQHF. In DNA form, the CDR3 reads TGTGCCAGCAGTGACACACAGGGGTTTAGCAATCAGCCCCAGCATTTT.

This sequence joins TRBV6-2 or TRBV6-3 and TRBJ2-3; TRBD2 aligns across 7 bases. Per germline, CDR1 MNHEY and CDR2 SVGEGT. CDR3 length: 17 residues. V dropped 5 bases and J dropped 6; count of bases not matched to a gene: 17. As DNA, the CDR3 is TGTGCCAGCAGTCCCGTACTAGCGAGCAACGTGGGGGATACGCAGTATTTT. This gives the protein CASSPVLASNVGDTQYF.

This clonotype was recorded a few times. This chain connects TRBV2 to TRBJ1-5; D is unclear. The germline V gene has CDR1 SNHLY and CDR2 FYNNEI. The CDR3 has 14 amino acids. Trimming pared 8 bases from V and 2 bases from J, leaving 13 bases between. CDR3 sequence reads: CASGRDMGNQPQHF. The CDR3 DNA reads TGTGCCAGCGGGAGGGATATGGGCAATCAGCCCCAGCATTTT.